Described below is a single T cell receptor (beta chain) sequence and its context. The antigen is not known. Deletions cut 5 bases from V and 1 base from J, with 6 bases between. CDR1 KGHSH and CDR2 LQKENI come from the germline V gene. This CDR3 is built from 14 residues. This specimen comes from a study of shared clonotypes between healthy human individuals. On the study more broadly: Every donor yielded three CD4 naive, three CD4 memory, two CD8 naive and one CD8 memory plate.

The assay was run at deep level. Profiling relied on immunoSEQ multiplex PCR, and the TCRdb table lists in-frame clones only, not all of them. The sample carries approximately 88,000 clones, 60% to 75% recorded once. Study findings and constraints: Naive subsets typically showed greater estimated richness than memory subsets.

The V and J genes are TRBV18 and TRBJ2-6; D gene uncertain. The sample comprised memory CD8+ T cells sorted from blood. Subset of the sample: CD45RO+ cells pooled with CCR7-negative TemRA cells. The origin of this receptor is a man between 25 and 39 years old in good health. CDR3 DNA: TGTGCCAGCTCAATAGGGTCTGGGGCCAACGTCCTGACTTTC. The encoded protein is CASSIGSGANVLTF.